What follows are 7 T cell receptor beta chains derived from one specimen sequenced in a study of OX40 agonist ivuxolimab in advanced cancers. TCRdb's copy holds only in-frame clones and misses some; the assay was immunoSEQ multiplex PCR. In the table there are 79,000 or so clones, about 90% of which are singletons. This specimen consisted of CD4+ or CD8+ T cells sorted from blood, obtained in a trial of the OX40 agonist ivuxolimab. These receptors were obtained from an adult with an advanced solid tumor such as melanoma, head and neck, liver or kidney cancer.

This rearrangement joins TRBV2 to TRBJ2-1, with D hard to call. Trimming left V 4 bases short and J 3 bases short, with 4 bases between. This CDR3 is 12 amino acids long. CDR1 SNHLY and CDR2 FYNNEI come from the germline V gene. CDR3 region: CASSADYNEQFF. CDR3 sequence (DNA): TGTGCCAGCAGTGCTGACTACAATGAGCAGTTCTTC.

This clone was detected once. The V gene is TRBV4-1, the J gene TRBJ2-2; no firm D call. The V and J ends lost 0 bases and 6 bases respectively, with 11 bases between them. The CDR3 has 15 amino acids. The V gene's germline CDR1 is MGHRA and CDR2 YSYEKL. CDR3 sequence: CASSQDFSGPGELFF. In DNA, the CDR3 is TGCGCCAGCAGCCAAGATTTTTCCGGTCCCGGGGAGCTGTTTTTT.

The V and J genes are TRBV19 and TRBJ2-3, with TRBD2 matching 8 bases. This CDR3 comprises 16 residues. Trimming cost V 6 bases and J 0 bases; bases outside gene matches: 8. Looked up from germline, CDR1 is LNHDA and CDR2 is SQIVND (reference sequence). CDR3 bases: TGTGCCAGTAGGCCCCTAGCGGGTTTTAGCACAGATACGCAGTATTTT. This encodes CASRPLAGFSTDTQYF.

Comment on this clone: Mismatch with germline at one junction end may stem from a read error. The chain joins TRBV7-7 to TRBJ2-5, with TRBD2 matching 13 bases. The CDR3 loop spans 16 amino acids. Germline-derived CDR1 and CDR2 are SSHAT and FNYEAQ (reference sequence). CDR3 amino acids: CASSPGTSGNQETQYF. CDR3 sequence (DNA): TGTGCTAGCAGCCCCGGGACTAGCGGGAACCAAGAGACCCAGTACTTC.

This chain connects TRBV6-5 to TRBJ2-1, with 8 positions matching TRBD2. The CDR3 has 14 amino acids. Trimming at V came to 6 bases and at J to 9 bases, leaving 10 bases not matched to a gene. Germline CDR1 MNHEY, CDR2 SVGAGI. The CDR3 bases are TGTGCCAGCAGAACCGGGACTAGTCGCACTGAGCAGTTCTTC. As protein: CASRTGTSRTEQFF.

This chain joins TRBV18 and TRBJ2-7; 10 positions match TRBD2. In germline, CDR1 is KGHSH, CDR2 LQKENI. With V trimmed by 5 bases and J by 5 bases, 9 bases remained unmatched. The CDR3 length is 15 residues. CDR3 residues: CASSSTHTSGNEQYF. DNA of the CDR3: TGTGCCAGCTCATCCACCCACACTAGCGGGAACGAGCAGTACTTC.

The chain couples TRBV6-6 to TRBJ1-2; 10 bases agree with TRBD1. The V gene's germline CDR1 is MNHNY and CDR2 SVGAGI (reference sequence). Trimming removed 7 bases from V and 4 bases from J; junction bases left unmatched: 6. The CDR3 consists of 14 residues. The CDR3 nucleotides are TGTGCCAGCACTATGGGACAGGGGTTCTATGGCTACACCTTC. Amino acids: CASTMGQGFYGYTF.